These T cell receptor beta chains were read from a single sample in a study of breast tumors, draining lymph nodes, adjacent tissues. TCRdb independently ran MiXCR on the multiplex PCR reads; one entry per CDR3 protein. The data show nearly 200,000 distinct CDR3 sequences, with roughly 29% seen just once and about 4.5% held by the top ten. The sequenced material came from axillary lymph node tissue. These receptors were taken from a female donor with breast cancer. Some clones in this sample may be carry-over from other donors' samples. CDR3s include the opening cysteine and the closing phenylalanine or tryptophan. The D gene is left open where the match is weak. Not all rows give a size; the values are once, few, many and, for expanded clones, a class.

V gene: TRBV20-1; clone size: many; J gene: TRBJ2-1; D gene: -; CDR3 protein: CSARDQGHNEQFF; CDR3 DNA: TGCAGTGCTAGAGATCAGGGGCACAATGAGCAGTTCTTC
V gene: TRBV7-8; clone size: few; J gene: TRBJ1-1; D gene: -; CDR3 protein: CASSLYPNTEAFF; CDR3 DNA: TGTGCCAGCAGCCTATACCCGAACACTGAAGCTTTCTTT
V gene: TRBV2; clone size: few; J gene: TRBJ2-2; D gene: -; CDR3 protein: CASSVGGGGELFF; CDR3 DNA: TGTGCCAGCAGTGTAGGGGGGGGCGGGGAGCTGTTTTTT
V gene: TRBV19; clone size: -; J gene: TRBJ1-5; D gene: -; CDR3 protein: CASSMRAGAGQPQHF; CDR3 DNA: TGTGCCAGTAGTATGAGGGCAGGGGCCGGTCAGCCCCAGCATTTT
V gene: TRBV6-2/TRBV6-3; clone size: few; J gene: TRBJ2-5; D gene: -; CDR3 protein: CASSQLYPKETQYF; CDR3 DNA: TGTGCCAGCAGTCAACTATACCCCAAAGAGACCCAGTACTTC
V gene: TRBV18; clone size: few; J gene: TRBJ2-2; D gene: -; CDR3 protein: CASSPLAGSNTGELFF; CDR3 DNA: TGTGCCAGCTCACCATTGGCCGGGTCGAACACCGGGGAGCTGTTTTTT
V gene: TRBV27; clone size: -; J gene: TRBJ2-3; D gene: TRBD2; CDR3 protein: CASNLAGGTDTQYF; CDR3 DNA: TGTGCCAGCAATCTAGCGGGAGGAACAGATACGCAGTATTTT
V gene: TRBV24-1; clone size: few; J gene: TRBJ2-1; D gene: TRBD2; CDR3 protein: CATSDSSGSGNEQFF; CDR3 DNA: TGTGCCACCAGTGACTCTAGCGGGAGTGGCAATGAGCAGTTCTTC
V gene: TRBV7-9; clone size: -; J gene: TRBJ2-1; D gene: -; CDR3 protein: CASGLVEGAANEQFF; CDR3 DNA: TGCGCCAGCGGCTTAGTGGAGGGAGCAGCAAATGAGCAGTTCTTC
V gene: TRBV20-1; clone size: many; J gene: TRBJ1-6; D gene: -; CDR3 protein: CSAPRTEWGDSPLHF; CDR3 DNA: TGCAGTGCTCCCCGGACAGAGTGGGGTGATTCACCCCTCCACTTT
V gene: TRBV30; clone size: many; J gene: TRBJ2-2; D gene: TRBD1; CDR3 protein: CAWISRTGNTGELFF; CDR3 DNA: TGTGCCTGGATCTCTCGGACAGGGAACACCGGGGAGCTGTTTTTT
V gene: TRBV20-1; clone size: many; J gene: TRBJ2-5; D gene: -; CDR3 protein: CSARDPAEGGQETQYF; CDR3 DNA: TGCAGTGCTAGAGATCCAGCGGAGGGGGGGCAAGAGACCCAGTACTTC
V gene: TRBV7-8; clone size: many; J gene: TRBJ2-2; D gene: -; CDR3 protein: CASRWSATNTGELFF; CDR3 DNA: TGTGCCAGCAGATGGAGCGCCACGAACACCGGGGAGCTGTTTTTT
V gene: TRBV4-1; clone size: many; J gene: TRBJ2-3; D gene: -; CDR3 protein: CASSHPTDTQYF; CDR3 DNA: TGCGCCAGCAGCCATCCCACAGATACGCAGTATTTT
V gene: TRBV11-2; clone size: many; J gene: TRBJ2-1; D gene: -; CDR3 protein: CASSPDTNNEQFF; CDR3 DNA: TGTGCCAGCAGCCCCGACACAAACAATGAGCAGTTCTTC
V gene: TRBV20-1; clone size: many; J gene: TRBJ2-5; D gene: TRBD2; CDR3 protein: CSARGSGVQQETQYF; CDR3 DNA: TGCAGTGCTAGAGGAAGCGGGGTACAACAAGAGACCCAGTACTTC
V gene: TRBV12-3/TRBV12-4; clone size: few; J gene: TRBJ1-1; D gene: -; CDR3 protein: CASSLGVVGTEAFF; CDR3 DNA: TGTGCCAGCAGTTTAGGGGTGGTTGGGACTGAAGCTTTCTTT
V gene: TRBV6-1; clone size: -; J gene: TRBJ1-5; D gene: TRBD1; CDR3 protein: CASSATGVLGNQPQHF; CDR3 DNA: TGTGCCAGCAGTGCAACAGGGGTGTTGGGCAATCAGCCCCAGCATTTT